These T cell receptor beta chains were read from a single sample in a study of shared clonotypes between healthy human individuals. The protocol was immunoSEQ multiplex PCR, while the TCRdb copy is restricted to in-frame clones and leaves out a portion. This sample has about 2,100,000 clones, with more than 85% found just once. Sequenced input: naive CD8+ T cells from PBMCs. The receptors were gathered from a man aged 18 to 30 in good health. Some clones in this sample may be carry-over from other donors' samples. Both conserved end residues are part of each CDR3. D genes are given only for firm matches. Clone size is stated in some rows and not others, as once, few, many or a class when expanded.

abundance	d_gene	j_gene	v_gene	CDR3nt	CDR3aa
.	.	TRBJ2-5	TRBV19	TGTGCCAGTAGTTATCCCGGACCTAGAGAAGAGACCCAGTACTTC	CASSYPGPREETQYF
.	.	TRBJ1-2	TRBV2	TGTGCCAGCAGGGCGGCGGCAGCCTACTATGGCTACACCTTC	CASRAAAAYYGYTF
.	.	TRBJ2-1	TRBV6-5	TGTGCCAGCAGTTCGGGGCTGGAGCAGTTCTTC	CASSSGLEQFF
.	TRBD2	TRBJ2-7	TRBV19	TGTGCCAGTAGTACACAGACTAGCGGGGAGATTTCCTACGAGCAGTACTTC	CASSTQTSGEISYEQYF
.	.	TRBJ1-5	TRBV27	TGTGCCAGCAGTTTATTCCCGGTGGGCATCGGCAATCAGCCCCAGCATTTT	CASSLFPVGIGNQPQHF
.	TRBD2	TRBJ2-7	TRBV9	TGTGCCAGCAGCGTGGGTTCTAGCGGGAGAATGGGCGAGCAGTACTTC	CASSVGSSGRMGEQYF
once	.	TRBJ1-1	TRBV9	TGTGCCAGCAGCGCAGGACCGTCGTTTGTAATCGAGGGGTTTTCTGAAGCTTTCTTT	CASSAGPSFVIEGFSEAFF
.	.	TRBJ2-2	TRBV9	TGTGCCAGCAGCGTAGTGGGAAGCACCGGGGAGCTGTTTTTT	CASSVVGSTGELFF
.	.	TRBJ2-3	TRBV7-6	TGTGCCAGCAGCTTAGCATTTGGGGGGGCCACAGATACGCAGTATTTT	CASSLAFGGATDTQYF
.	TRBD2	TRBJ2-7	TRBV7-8	TGTGCCAGCAGCCGGGGGGACGGGATTAGCTCCTACGAGCAGTACTTC	CASSRGDGISSYEQYF
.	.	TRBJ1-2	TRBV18	TGTGCCAGCTCACCCGAGAGACAGGCTACTAACTATGGCTACACCTTC	CASSPERQATNYGYTF
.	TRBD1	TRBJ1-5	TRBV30	TGTGCCTGGAGTGTACGGACAGGGTTCAATCAGCCCCAGCATTTT	CAWSVRTGFNQPQHF
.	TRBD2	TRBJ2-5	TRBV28	TGTGCCAGCACCTCGGGGGGGGGTGAGCGCGAGACCCAGTACTTC	CASTSGGGERETQYF
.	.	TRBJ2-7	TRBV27	TGTGCCAGCAGTTTATTGGGGGTCGGGGTACGGGACGAGCAGTACTTC	CASSLLGVGVRDEQYF